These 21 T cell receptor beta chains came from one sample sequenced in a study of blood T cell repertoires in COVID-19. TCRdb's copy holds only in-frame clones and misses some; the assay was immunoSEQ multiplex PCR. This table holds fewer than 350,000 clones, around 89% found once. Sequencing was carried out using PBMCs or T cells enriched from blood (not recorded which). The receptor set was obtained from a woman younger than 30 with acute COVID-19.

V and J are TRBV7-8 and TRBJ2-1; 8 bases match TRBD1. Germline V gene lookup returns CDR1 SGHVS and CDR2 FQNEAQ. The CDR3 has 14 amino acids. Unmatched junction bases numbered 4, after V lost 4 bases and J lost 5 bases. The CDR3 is CASSSGGVNNEQFF. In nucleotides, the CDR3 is TGTGCCAGCAGCTCAGGGGGCGTTAACAATGAGCAGTTCTTC.

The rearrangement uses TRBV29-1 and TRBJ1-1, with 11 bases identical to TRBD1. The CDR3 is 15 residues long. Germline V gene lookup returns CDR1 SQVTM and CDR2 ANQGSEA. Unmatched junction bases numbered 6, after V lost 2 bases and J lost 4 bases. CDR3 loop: CSVETAGTGGTEAFF. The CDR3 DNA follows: TGCAGCGTTGAAACCGCCGGGACAGGGGGCACTGAAGCTTTCTTT.

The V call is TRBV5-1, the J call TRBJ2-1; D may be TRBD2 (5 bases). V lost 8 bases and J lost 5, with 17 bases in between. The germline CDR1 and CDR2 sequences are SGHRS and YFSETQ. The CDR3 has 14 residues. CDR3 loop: CASTPRGLNNEQFF. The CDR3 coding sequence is TGCGCCAGTACCCCCCGAGGGCTAAACAATGAGCAGTTCTTC. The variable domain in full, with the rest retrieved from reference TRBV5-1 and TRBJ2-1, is KAGVTQTPRYLIKTRGQQVTLSCSPISGHRSVSWYQQTPGQGLQFLFEYFSETQRNKGNFPGRFSGRQFSNSRSEMNVSTLELGDSALYLCASTPRGLNNEQFFGPGTRLTVL.

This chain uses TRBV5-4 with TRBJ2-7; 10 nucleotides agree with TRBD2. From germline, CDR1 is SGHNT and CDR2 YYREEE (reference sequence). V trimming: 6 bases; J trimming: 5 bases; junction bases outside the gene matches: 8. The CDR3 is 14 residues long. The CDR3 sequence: CASMQREGEHEQYF. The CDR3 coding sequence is TGTGCCAGCATGCAGCGGGAGGGTGAACACGAGCAGTACTTC.

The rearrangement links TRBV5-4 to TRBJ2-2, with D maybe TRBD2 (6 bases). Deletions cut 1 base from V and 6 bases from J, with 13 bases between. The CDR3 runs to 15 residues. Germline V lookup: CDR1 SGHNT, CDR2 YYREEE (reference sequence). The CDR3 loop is CASSLRGAPPGELFF. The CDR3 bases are TGTGCCAGCAGCTTGCGCGGGGCCCCCCCCGGGGAGCTGTTTTTT.

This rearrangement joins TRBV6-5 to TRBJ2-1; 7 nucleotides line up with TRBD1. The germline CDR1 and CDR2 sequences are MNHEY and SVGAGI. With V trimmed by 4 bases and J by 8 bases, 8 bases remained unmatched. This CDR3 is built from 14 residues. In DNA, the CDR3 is TGTGCCAGCAGTTCTACAGGGGCCCTCGATGAGCAGTTCTTC. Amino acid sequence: CASSSTGALDEQFF.

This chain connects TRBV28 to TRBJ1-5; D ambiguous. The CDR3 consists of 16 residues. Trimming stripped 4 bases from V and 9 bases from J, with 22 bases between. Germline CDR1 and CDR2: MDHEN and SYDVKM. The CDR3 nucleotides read TGTGCCAGCAGTTCATCGGTTACGGTCCGAGGGAGGCCCCAGCATTTT. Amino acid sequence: CASSSSVTVRGRPQHF.

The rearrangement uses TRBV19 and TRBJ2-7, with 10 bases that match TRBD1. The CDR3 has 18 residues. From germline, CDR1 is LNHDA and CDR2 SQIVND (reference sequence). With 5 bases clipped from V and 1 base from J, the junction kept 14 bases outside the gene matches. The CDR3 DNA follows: TGTGCCAGTAGTGGGGACAGGGGTAGGGCGGAACCTTCCTACGAGCAGTACTTC. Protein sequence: CASSGDRGRAEPSYEQYF.

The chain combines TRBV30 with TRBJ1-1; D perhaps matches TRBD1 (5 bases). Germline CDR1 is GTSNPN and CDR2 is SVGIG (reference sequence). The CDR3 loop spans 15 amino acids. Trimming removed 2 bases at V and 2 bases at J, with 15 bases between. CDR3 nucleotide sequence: TGTGCCTGGAGTCCATTGGGGGGGGTTAACACTGAAGCTTTCTTT. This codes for CAWSPLGGVNTEAFF.

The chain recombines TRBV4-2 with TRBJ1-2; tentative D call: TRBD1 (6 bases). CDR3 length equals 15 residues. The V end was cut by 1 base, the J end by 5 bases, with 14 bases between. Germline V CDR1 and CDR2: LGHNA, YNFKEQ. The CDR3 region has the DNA TGTGCCAGCAGCCAAGCCAGCGCAGGGGAATATGGCTACACCTTC. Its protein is CASSQASAGEYGYTF.

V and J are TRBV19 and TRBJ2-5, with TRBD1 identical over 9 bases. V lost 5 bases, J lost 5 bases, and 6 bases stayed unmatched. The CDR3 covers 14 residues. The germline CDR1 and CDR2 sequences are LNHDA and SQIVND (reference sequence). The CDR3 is CASSLGQGWETQYF. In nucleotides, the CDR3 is TGTGCCAGTAGTTTGGGACAGGGCTGGGAGACCCAGTACTTC.

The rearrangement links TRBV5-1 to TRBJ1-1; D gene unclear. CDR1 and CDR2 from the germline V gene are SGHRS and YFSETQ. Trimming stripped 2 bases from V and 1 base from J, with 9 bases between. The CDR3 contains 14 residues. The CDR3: CASSFQPGNTEAFF. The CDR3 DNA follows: TGCGCCAGCAGCTTTCAACCGGGGAACACTGAAGCTTTCTTT.

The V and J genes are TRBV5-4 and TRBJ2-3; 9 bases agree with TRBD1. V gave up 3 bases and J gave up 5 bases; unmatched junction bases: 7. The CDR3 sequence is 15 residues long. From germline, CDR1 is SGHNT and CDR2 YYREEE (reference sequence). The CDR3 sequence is CASSWRQGGIDTQYF. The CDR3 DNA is TGTGCCAGCAGCTGGCGACAGGGGGGCATAGATACGCAGTATTTT.

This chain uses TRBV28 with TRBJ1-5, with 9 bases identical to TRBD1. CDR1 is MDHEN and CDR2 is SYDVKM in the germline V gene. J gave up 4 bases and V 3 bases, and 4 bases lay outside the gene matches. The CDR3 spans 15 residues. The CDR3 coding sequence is TGTGCCAGCAGTTTTACCGGGACAGGGAATCAGCCCCAGCATTTT. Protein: CASSFTGTGNQPQHF.

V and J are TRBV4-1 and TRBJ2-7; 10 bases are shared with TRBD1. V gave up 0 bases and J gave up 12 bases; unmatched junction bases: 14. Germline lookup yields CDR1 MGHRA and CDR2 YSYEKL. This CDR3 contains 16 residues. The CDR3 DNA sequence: TGCGCCAGCAGCCAAGATCACGGGACAGGGGTCGACCTTGGGTACTTC. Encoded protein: CASSQDHGTGVDLGYF.

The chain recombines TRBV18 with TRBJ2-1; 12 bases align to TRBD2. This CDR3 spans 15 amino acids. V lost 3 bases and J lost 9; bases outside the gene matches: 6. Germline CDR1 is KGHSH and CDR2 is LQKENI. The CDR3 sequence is CASSPGASGRVEQFF. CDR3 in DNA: TGTGCCAGCTCACCTGGGGCTAGCGGGAGGGTTGAGCAGTTCTTC.

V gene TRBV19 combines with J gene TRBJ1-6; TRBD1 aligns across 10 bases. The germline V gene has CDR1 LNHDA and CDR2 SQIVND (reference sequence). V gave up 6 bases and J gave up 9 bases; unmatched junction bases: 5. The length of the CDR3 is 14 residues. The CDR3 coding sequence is TGTGCCAGTAGCGACAGGGGGCGGAGTTCACCCCTCCACTTT. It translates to CASSDRGRSSPLHF.

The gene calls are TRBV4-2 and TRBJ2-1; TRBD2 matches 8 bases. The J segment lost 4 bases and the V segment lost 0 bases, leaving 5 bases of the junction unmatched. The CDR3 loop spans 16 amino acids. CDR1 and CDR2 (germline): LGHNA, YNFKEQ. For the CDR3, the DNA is TGTGCCAGCAGCCAAGATCCGCGGGAGGTGTACAATGAGCAGTTCTTC. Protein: CASSQDPREVYNEQFF.

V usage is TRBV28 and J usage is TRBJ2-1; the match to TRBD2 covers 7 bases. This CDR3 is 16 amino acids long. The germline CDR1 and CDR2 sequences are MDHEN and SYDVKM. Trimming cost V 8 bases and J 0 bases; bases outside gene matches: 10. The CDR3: CASRASGSYSYNEQFF. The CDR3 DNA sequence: TGTGCCAGCCGGGCTAGCGGCTCCTACTCCTACAATGAGCAGTTCTTC.

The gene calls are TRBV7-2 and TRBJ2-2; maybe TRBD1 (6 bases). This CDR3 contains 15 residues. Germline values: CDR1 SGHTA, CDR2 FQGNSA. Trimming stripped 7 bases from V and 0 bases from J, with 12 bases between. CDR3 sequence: CASTFRTANTGELFF. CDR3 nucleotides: TGTGCCAGCACCTTCAGGACAGCGAACACCGGGGAGCTGTTTTTT.

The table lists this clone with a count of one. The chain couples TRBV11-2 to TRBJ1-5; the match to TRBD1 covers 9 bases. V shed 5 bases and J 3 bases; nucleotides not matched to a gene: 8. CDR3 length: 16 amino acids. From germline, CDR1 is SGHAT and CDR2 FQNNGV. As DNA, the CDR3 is TGTGCCAGCAGCACCGGCGGGACAGGGACCAATCAGCCCCAGCATTTT. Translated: CASSTGGTGTNQPQHF. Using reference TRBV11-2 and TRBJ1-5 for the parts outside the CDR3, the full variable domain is EAGVAQSPRYKIIEKRQSVAFWCNPISGHATLYWYQQILGQGPKLLIQFQNNGVVDDSQLPKDRFSAERLKGVDSTLKIQPAKLEDSAVYLCASSTGGTGTNQPQHFGDGTRLSIL.